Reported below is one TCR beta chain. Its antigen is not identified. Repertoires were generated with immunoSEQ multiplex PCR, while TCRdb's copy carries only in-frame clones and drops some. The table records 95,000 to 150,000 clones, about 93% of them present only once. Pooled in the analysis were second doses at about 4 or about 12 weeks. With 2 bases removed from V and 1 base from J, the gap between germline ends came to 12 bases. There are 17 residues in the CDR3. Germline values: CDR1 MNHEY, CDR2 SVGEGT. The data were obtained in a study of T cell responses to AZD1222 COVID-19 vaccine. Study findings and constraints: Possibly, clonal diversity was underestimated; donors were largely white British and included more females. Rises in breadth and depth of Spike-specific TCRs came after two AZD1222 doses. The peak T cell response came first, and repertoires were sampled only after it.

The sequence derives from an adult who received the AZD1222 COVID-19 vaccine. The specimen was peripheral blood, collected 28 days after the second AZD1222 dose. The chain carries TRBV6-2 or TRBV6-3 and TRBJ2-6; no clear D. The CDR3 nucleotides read TGTGCCAGCAGTTACATCTTCAGGCATTCTGGGGCCAACGTCCTGACTTTC. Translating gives CASSYIFRHSGANVLTF.